Included here is one T cell receptor (beta chain) sequence, with context. The entry originates in a study of blood T cells in healthy people across ages. CDR3 length: 14 amino acids. V was clipped by 5 bases and J by 9 bases, with 17 bases between them. The germline V gene encodes CDR1 MDHEN and CDR2 SYDVKM. Then a second PCR, running roughly 7 to 11 cycles, was carried out with a sample-barcoded 5' primer and a J-beta primer mix. TCRdb ran MiXCR on the 5' RACE reads and lists one entry per CDR3 protein. This sample has about 1.7 million distinct CDR3 sequences, with roughly 30% found just once. This TCR was sampled from a woman in her 30s in good health. Sequenced: blood. The V and J genes are TRBV28 and TRBJ2-1; D is tentatively TRBD1 or TRBD2 (5 bases each). The CDR3 is CASSQTNWGFEQFF. The CDR3, as DNA: TGTGCCAGCAGTCAAACTAACTGGGGGTTTGAGCAGTTCTTC.